These 5 T cell receptor beta chains were all obtained from the same sample, sequenced in a study of blood T cell repertoires in COVID-19. Repertoires were generated with immunoSEQ multiplex PCR, while TCRdb's copy carries only in-frame clones and drops some. The repertoire holds roughly 200,000 clones, under 80% seen once, with roughly 13% in the top ten. The specimen sequenced was peripheral blood. The receptor set was obtained from a man aged 50-60 years who had recovered from COVID-19.

The chain combines TRBV28 with TRBJ2-7; D remains unclear. Germline values: CDR1 MDHEN, CDR2 SYDVKM. Trimming stripped 1 base from V and 3 bases from J, with 16 bases between. This CDR3 contains 16 residues. The CDR3 sequence is CASSLFPAVVDYEQYF. The CDR3 bases are TGTGCCAGCAGTTTATTCCCTGCGGTTGTAGACTACGAGCAGTACTTC. Full variable domain (missing parts from reference TRBV28 and TRBJ2-7): DVKVTQSSRYLVKRTGEKVFLECVQDMDHENMFWYRQDPGLGLRLIYFSYDVKMKEKGDIPEGYSVSREKKERFSLILESASTNQTSMYLCASSLFPAVVDYEQYFGPGTRLTVT.

This chain links TRBV28 with TRBJ1-2, with TRBD1 identical over 9 bases. V trimming: 7 bases; J trimming: 4 bases; junction bases outside the gene matches: 7. The CDR3 is 14 residues long. Germline CDR1 MDHEN, CDR2 SYDVKM. CDR3 DNA: TGTGCCAGCATCTCGGGACAGGGACTCTATGGCTACACCTTC. This encodes CASISGQGLYGYTF.

This rearrangement joins TRBV28 to TRBJ2-1, with 9 bases that match TRBD1. Trimming removed 4 bases from V and 0 bases from J; junction bases left unmatched: 7. The germline CDR1 and CDR2 sequences are MDHEN and SYDVKM. This CDR3 comprises 17 residues. CDR3 sequence reads: CASSSQQGASSYNEQFF. The CDR3 DNA sequence: TGTGCCAGCAGTTCCCAACAGGGGGCGTCCTCCTACAATGAGCAGTTCTTC. Drawing the rest from reference TRBV28 and TRBJ2-1, the complete variable domain is DVKVTQSSRYLVKRTGEKVFLECVQDMDHENMFWYRQDPGLGLRLIYFSYDVKMKEKGDIPEGYSVSREKKERFSLILESASTNQTSMYLCASSSQQGASSYNEQFFGPGTRLTVL.

The gene calls are TRBV27 and TRBJ1-2; the D gene is possibly TRBD1 (5 bases). Trimming stripped 3 bases from V and 7 bases from J, with 12 bases between. From germline, CDR1 is MNHEY and CDR2 SMNVEV (reference sequence). The CDR3 is made up of 13 amino acids. Here the CDR3 reads CASSFQSGSGYTF. The CDR3 DNA follows: TGTGCCAGCAGTTTCCAATCAGGGTCTGGCTACACCTTC.

This clone was found a few times. The chain has TRBV11-2 and TRBJ2-2; the match to TRBD2 covers 7 bases. Germline assignment: CDR1 SGHAT and CDR2 FQNNGV. Germline trimming cut 0 bases from V and 3 bases from J; bases unmatched to any gene: 4. CDR3 length: 16 residues. The CDR3 here is CASSLDNSGDTGELFF. As DNA, the CDR3 is TGTGCCAGCAGCTTAGATAACAGCGGGGACACCGGGGAGCTGTTTTTT.